A single sample is the source of the 10 T cell receptor beta chains below, sequenced in a study of T cell repertoires in cytomegalovirus infection. Their cognate antigens are unknown. TCRdb reprocessed the reads via MiXCR and lists one record per CDR3 protein. The sample includes around 770,000 distinct CDR3 sequences, almost 30% of them seen just once. The specimen comprised cultured CD8+ T cells from PBMCs, sampled from culture after CMV antigen stimulation. Receptors originate from a human donor in good health (CMV status not recorded). Some clones in this sample may be carry-over from other donors' samples.

V gene TRBV5-5 combines with J gene TRBJ2-3; tentative D call: TRBD1 (5 bases). The CDR3 length is 13 residues. V lost 8 bases and J 5 bases, leaving 15 bases between the germline ends. Germline loops: CDR1 SGHKS, CDR2 YYEKEE (reference sequence). The CDR3 sequence is CASLPGNGDTQYF. CDR3 coding DNA: TGTGCCAGTTTACCAGGGAATGGAGATACGCAGTATTTT.

CDR3 coding DNA: TGCAGTGCTACGGGGACAGTCGTCTCCTCCTATAATTCACCCCTCCACTTT. Protein: CSATGTVVSSYNSPLHF. V usage is TRBV20-1 and J usage is TRBJ1-6, with TRBD1 identical over 7 bases. The germline V gene encodes CDR1 DFQATT and CDR2 SNEGSKA (reference sequence). J was trimmed by 0 bases and V by 4 bases; bases with no gene match: 9. The CDR3 loop spans 17 amino acids.

The rearrangement uses TRBV15 and TRBJ1-6; D is undetermined. This CDR3 spans 14 amino acids. CDR1 is LNHNV and CDR2 is YYDKDF in the germline V gene (reference sequence). V lost 0 bases, J lost 10 bases, and 10 bases lay in between. CDR3 coding DNA: TGTGCCACCAGCAGAGATCGTGAACTCTCACCCCTCCACTTT. Protein sequence: CATSRDRELSPLHF.

This clonotype has only a few counts. This chain joins TRBV5-6 and TRBJ2-7, with D perhaps given as TRBD1 or TRBD2 (6 bases each). The germline gives CDR1 SGHDT, CDR2 YYEEEE. This CDR3 contains 13 residues. V was clipped by 0 bases and J by 6 bases, with 10 bases between them. CDR3 nucleotides: TGTGCCAGCAGCTTGGGACCGGGGGCCGAGCAGTACTTC. This codes for CASSLGPGAEQYF.

The rearrangement uses TRBV7-9 and TRBJ1-5; no clear D gene. V lost 4 bases to trimming and J lost 1 base, with 14 bases between them. CDR3 length: 16 residues. Germline V gene data show CDR1 as SEHNR and CDR2 as FQNEAQ (reference sequence). In nucleotides, the CDR3 is TGTGCCAGCAGCTCCCTCCTGGGCGGGAGCAATCAGCCCCAGCATTTT. This sequence encodes CASSSLLGGSNQPQHF.

This clonotype was counted only a few times. The V call is TRBV12-3 or TRBV12-4, the J call TRBJ2-1, with TRBD2 matching over 13 bases. J was trimmed by 0 bases and V by 4 bases; bases with no gene match: 9. This CDR3 has 19 amino acids. The CDR3 region has the DNA TGTGCCAGCAGTTCCTCGGGACTAGCGGGACCCAGCTCCTACAATGAGCAGTTCTTC. As protein: CASSSSGLAGPSSYNEQFF.

This chain connects TRBV7-9 to TRBJ2-7; D gene ambiguous. The V gene lost 3 bases and the J gene lost 0 bases, with 12 bases spanning the gap. The length of the CDR3 is 15 residues. Looked up from germline, CDR1 is SEHNR and CDR2 is FQNEAQ (reference sequence). In DNA, the CDR3 is TGTGCCAGCAGCTTCGCCTACCCGAGCTCCTACGAGCAGTACTTC. Protein product: CASSFAYPSSYEQYF.

The CDR3 protein is CASSYGTTSETQYF. The CDR3 DNA is TGTGCCAGCAGTTACGGAACAACGTCAGAGACCCAGTACTTC. The rearrangement links TRBV6-5 to TRBJ2-5; D unclear. The germline CDR1 and CDR2 sequences are MNHEY and SVGAGI. Between the trimmed V and J ends, which lost 2 bases and 4 bases, there was a span of 11 bases. The CDR3 runs to 14 residues.

The V call is TRBV15, the J call TRBJ2-1, with TRBD1 as a possible D gene (5 bases). This CDR3 is 16 amino acids long. V lost 1 base, J lost 3 bases, and 13 bases lay in between. Germline CDR1 reads LNHNV; CDR2 reads YYDKDF (reference sequence). CDR3 amino acids: CATSRARGELYNEQFF. DNA for the CDR3: TGTGCCACCAGCAGAGCAAGGGGCGAACTCTACAATGAGCAGTTCTTC.

This clonotype was found a few times. V usage is TRBV29-1 and J usage is TRBJ2-1; TRBD2 matches 9 bases. The junction had 5 bases not matched to a gene; V was cut back by 2 bases and J by 6 bases. This CDR3 contains 14 residues. Germline assignment: CDR1 SQVTM and CDR2 ANQGSEA. The CDR3 here is CSVEKAGGLNEQFF. The CDR3 DNA is TGCAGCGTTGAAAAAGCGGGGGGTCTCAATGAGCAGTTCTTC.